The 22 T cell receptor beta chains presented below share a single source sample, sequenced in a study of long-term antiretroviral therapy in people with HIV. This was the immunoSEQ v3.0 assay at survey level. Measured with immunoSEQ multiplex PCR; TCRdb has only the in-frame clones, and not every one. The sample yields about 14,000 clones, around 82% seen once. The sequenced sample was unsorted PBMCs, obtained 3.1 years after starting antiretroviral therapy. The source of these receptors is a man aged 40-49 years with HIV.

Sample share makes this clone medium-sized. The chain has TRBV6-5 and TRBJ2-2, with 8 bases that match TRBD1. V was pared by 4 bases and J by 5 bases, with 9 bases of the junction left unmatched. Germline V gene sequence: CDR1 MNHEY, CDR2 SVGAGI. This CDR3 contains 16 residues. CDR3 loop: CASSSDPGGRTGELFF. The CDR3 coding sequence is TGTGCCAGCAGTTCCGACCCAGGGGGCAGGACCGGGGAGCTGTTTTTT.

The chain recombines TRBV27 with TRBJ2-6, with D maybe TRBD2 (5 bases). The CDR3 runs 16 residues. The V gene lost 5 bases and the J gene lost 0 bases, with 11 bases spanning the gap. Germline CDR1 and CDR2: MNHEY and SMNVEV (reference sequence). In nucleotides, the CDR3 is TGTGCCAGCAGTCCGGGGATTTCCTCTGGGGCCAACGTCCTGACTTTC. Residues: CASSPGISSGANVLTF.

The chain uses TRBV27 and TRBJ1-1; D is undetermined. Trimming took 2 bases from V and 8 from J, leaving 6 bases between them. The CDR3 has 11 residues. Germline V gives CDR1 MNHEY, CDR2 SMNVEV (reference sequence). The CDR3 loop reads CASSLMGEAFF. The CDR3 coding sequence is TGTGCCAGCAGTTTAATGGGCGAAGCTTTCTTT.

This clone was observed a few times. The genes are TRBV6-6 and TRBJ1-5, with 7 bases matching TRBD1. This CDR3 comprises 13 residues. V shed 6 bases and J 5 bases; nucleotides not matched to a gene: 4. Germline V gives CDR1 MNHNY, CDR2 SVGAGI (reference sequence). This chain's CDR3 is CASSDREDQPQHF. In DNA, the CDR3 is TGTGCCAGCAGCGACAGGGAGGATCAGCCCCAGCATTTT.

The chain joins TRBV7-8 to TRBJ2-3, with a possible D match to TRBD2 (6 bases). The CDR3 has 13 amino acids. The V gene's germline CDR1 is SGHVS and CDR2 FQNEAQ. Trimming cost V 5 bases and J 6 bases, with 12 bases left between them. The CDR3 DNA sequence: TGTGCCAGCAGCGTGGGGGGATCCGATACGCAGTATTTT. This gives the protein CASSVGGSDTQYF.

The chain is built from TRBV5-1 and TRBJ2-7; TRBD2 matches at 7 bases. CDR3 length equals 14 residues. V shed 0 bases, J shed 7 bases, and the junction held 7 bases outside the gene matches. Germline lookup yields CDR1 SGHRS and CDR2 YFSETQ. Here the CDR3 reads CASSLEAWTREQYF. CDR3 bases: TGCGCCAGCAGCTTGGAGGCATGGACTAGGGAGCAGTACTTC.

V and J are TRBV9 and TRBJ1-2; possible D gene TRBD1, 6 bases. The V gene's germline CDR1 is SGDLS and CDR2 YYNGEE. Trimming took 4 bases from V and 1 from J, leaving 23 bases between them. This CDR3 has 18 residues. In nucleotides, the CDR3 is TGTGCCAGCAGCTCCTCCTGGGGAAAGGGGGGACTTAACTATGGCTACACCTTC. Protein product: CASSSSWGKGGLNYGYTF.

The J gene is TRBJ1-5, the V gene TRBV27; unclear D gene. V lost 3 bases and J lost 5, with 8 bases in between. The CDR3 sequence is 13 residues long. In germline, CDR1 is MNHEY, CDR2 SMNVEV (reference sequence). The CDR3 region has the DNA TGTGCCAGCAGTTTTAGCCCAGATCAGCCCCAGCATTTT. This encodes CASSFSPDQPQHF.

This rearrangement joins TRBV13 to TRBJ1-2, with D possibly TRBD1 on 5 matching bases. The CDR3 extends over 13 amino acids. Trimming took off 8 bases at V and 5 bases at J, with 15 bases between the two ends. CDR1 and CDR2 (germline): PRHDT, FYEKMQ (reference sequence). CDR3 nucleotides: TGTGCCAGCGGGCTAAGGGGAGGGTATGGCTACACCTTC. It translates to CASGLRGGYGYTF.

This clone has just one count. The V and J genes are TRBV2 and TRBJ1-1; the D is unclear. Germline-derived CDR1 and CDR2 are SNHLY and FYNNEI. The CDR3 spans 12 residues. Trimming shortened V by 3 bases and J by 3 bases, and 5 bases separated the two germline ends. The CDR3, as DNA: TGTGCCAGCAGTGATGGATACACTGAAGCTTTCTTT. Translating gives CASSDGYTEAFF.

In this sample, this clone turned up a few times. This chain connects TRBV7-8 to TRBJ1-2; 10 bases agree with TRBD1. Germline values: CDR1 SGHVS, CDR2 FQNEAQ. The CDR3 is 14 residues long. The ends lost 3 bases at V and 2 bases at J; junction bases unmatched: 0. The CDR3 is CASSLDRGNYGYTF. DNA of the CDR3: TGTGCCAGCAGCTTGGACAGGGGGAACTATGGCTACACCTTC.

This chain connects TRBV15 to TRBJ2-7; D might be TRBD1 (6 bases). The germline CDR1 and CDR2 sequences are LNHNV and YYDKDF (reference sequence). CDR3 size: 15 residues. Trimming took 5 bases from V and 2 from J, leaving 16 bases between them. CDR3 DNA sequence: TGTGCCACCAGCCACCCGACAGGTCGAGCCTACGAGCAGTACTTC. Protein sequence: CATSHPTGRAYEQYF.

This clone was observed a single time. V usage is TRBV15 and J usage is TRBJ1-2; possible D gene TRBD1, 5 bases. Germline CDR1 is LNHNV and CDR2 is YYDKDF (reference sequence). The CDR3 covers 13 residues. Trimming cost V 3 bases and J 6 bases, with 11 bases left between them. As DNA, the CDR3 is TGTGCCACCAGCAGGTCGCGGGGGGATGGCTACACCTTC. Protein product: CATSRSRGDGYTF. The whole variable domain, remainder taken from reference TRBV15 and TRBJ1-2, is DAMVIQNPRYQVTQFGKPVTLSCSQTLNHNVMYWYQQKSSQAPKLLFHYYDKDFNNEADTPDNFQSRRPNTSFCFLDIRSPGLGDTAMYLCATSRSRGDGYTFGSGTRLTVV.

The J gene is TRBJ2-7, the V gene TRBV23-1; D may be TRBD2 (6 bases). TRBV23-1 is an ORF for which the function is uncertain. V lost 2 bases, J lost 2 bases, and 13 bases lay in between. This CDR3 is built from 15 residues. The CDR3 DNA reads TGCGCCAGCAGTCAAAAACTAGCCCGAACCTACGAGCAGTACTTC. Protein sequence: CASSQKLARTYEQYF.

This chain uses TRBV6-6 with TRBJ1-1; 12 bases are shared with TRBD1. V gave up 6 bases and J gave up 4 bases; unmatched junction bases: 6. The CDR3 consists of 15 residues. CDR1 and CDR2 (germline): MNHNY, SVGAGI (reference sequence). The CDR3 nucleotides are TGTGCCAGCAGCCCGGGACAGGGGGCGATCACTGAAGCTTTCTTT. This translates into CASSPGQGAITEAFF.

This chain joins TRBV18 and TRBJ2-3; D is possibly TRBD2 (5 bases). The CDR3 sequence is 15 residues long. V lost 6 bases to trimming and J lost 2 bases, with 15 bases between them. Germline V gene data show CDR1 as KGHSH and CDR2 as LQKENI. Here the CDR3 reads CASSPGFRDTDTQYF. For the CDR3, the DNA is TGTGCCAGCTCCCCGGGATTTCGGGACACAGATACGCAGTATTTT.

This clone was observed once. The chain employs TRBV30 and TRBJ2-3; TRBD2 might be the D (7 bases). Germline values: CDR1 GTSNPN, CDR2 SVGIG (reference sequence). V was clipped by 3 bases and J by 3 bases, with 13 bases between them. CDR3 size: 14 residues. CDR3 sequence reads: CAWRGGARTDTQYF. In nucleotides, the CDR3 is TGTGCCTGGAGGGGGGGGGCGCGTACAGATACGCAGTATTTT. The whole variable domain, filled in from reference TRBV30 and TRBJ2-3, reads SQTIHQWPATLVQPVGSPLSLECTVEGTSNPNLYWYRQAAGRGLQLLFYSVGIGQISSEVPQNLSASRPQDRQFILSSKKLLLSDSGFYLCAWRGGARTDTQYFGPGTRLTVL.

The genes are TRBV5-6 and TRBJ2-6; D remains ambiguous. CDR1 is SGHDT, CDR2 YYEEEE, per germline. Trimming took off 2 bases at V and 0 bases at J, with 6 bases between the two ends. This CDR3 region has 15 residues. Here the CDR3 DNA reads TGTGCCAGCAGCTTTTTTCTCTCTGGGGCCAACGTCCTGACTTTC. Protein product: CASSFFLSGANVLTF.

The rearrangement uses TRBV7-9 and TRBJ1-1, with TRBD1 identical over 9 bases. The V gene's germline CDR1 is SEHNR and CDR2 FQNEAQ (reference sequence). This CDR3 comprises 15 residues. Trimming took 6 bases from V and 2 from J; bases not matched to a gene: 7. In DNA form, the CDR3 reads TGTGCCAGCAGGGGACAGGGTCGGGCTAACACTGAAGCTTTCTTT. It yields the protein CASRGQGRANTEAFF.

The chain links TRBV27 to TRBJ1-1, with D perhaps matching TRBD1 (5 bases). Trimming cost V 5 bases and J 5 bases, with 12 bases left between them. Germline V CDR1 and CDR2: MNHEY, SMNVEV (reference sequence). The CDR3 is 13 residues long. The CDR3 DNA reads as TGTGCCAGCAGTATAGGAGGGGAGACTGAAGCTTTCTTT. Translated, it gives CASSIGGETEAFF.

The chain uses TRBV2 and TRBJ1-1; D unclear. Between the trimmed V and J ends, which lost 4 bases and 2 bases, there was a span of 8 bases. Germline values: CDR1 SNHLY, CDR2 FYNNEI. The length of the CDR3 is 13 residues. DNA of the CDR3: TGTGCCAGCAGTGTGGCTGGAAACACTGAAGCTTTCTTT. It yields the protein CASSVAGNTEAFF.

The chain carries TRBV29-1 and TRBJ1-2, with 8 positions matching TRBD1. The J segment lost 6 bases and the V segment lost 5 bases, leaving 11 bases of the junction unmatched. CDR3 length: 14 amino acids. Germline-derived CDR1 and CDR2 are SQVTM and ANQGSEA. DNA of the CDR3: TGCAGCGTTCGGTCGATTCAGGGGGCCGATGGCTACACCTTC. Amino acid sequence: CSVRSIQGADGYTF.